Detailed here is one TCR beta chain. The data originate from a study of cytomegalovirus exposure and HLA in healthy donors. This PCR relied on a set of 60 Vbeta primers and 13 Jbeta primers. Generated by immunoSEQ multiplex PCR, the TCRdb table keeps only in-frame clones and is missing some. The table lists about 55,000 clones, with around 9% in the top ten. CDR1 is LNHDA and CDR2 is SQIVND in the germline V gene (reference sequence). The CDR3 runs to 14 residues. V lost 4 bases and J lost 3, with 12 bases in between. Among the donors, all were healthy bone marrow donors. The receptor was derived from a man aged 50-60 years in good health and CMV-seropositive. The V gene is TRBV19, the J gene TRBJ1-2, with D possibly being TRBD1 (6 bases). The sample comprised PBMCs. The CDR3 sequence is CASSRSGEYYGYTF. DNA of the CDR3: TGTGCCAGTAGTAGGTCAGGGGAATACTATGGCTACACCTTC.